The source of this TCR beta chain is a study of blood T cell repertoires in COVID-19. Repertoires were generated with immunoSEQ multiplex PCR, while TCRdb's copy carries only in-frame clones and drops some. In the table there are 250,000 to 300,000 clones, roughly 90% of which are singletons. Per the germline V gene, CDR1 is SGHNT and CDR2 is YYREEE (reference sequence). The CDR3 loop spans 19 amino acids. Trimming at V came to 2 bases and at J to 0 bases, leaving 8 bases not matched to a gene. The rearrangement links TRBV5-4 to TRBJ2-1; 13 bases agree with TRBD2. The TCR sequence derives from a woman in her thirties with COVID-19, enrolled during active disease. Sequenced: peripheral blood. CDR3 DNA: TGTGCCAGCAGCTTACGGACTAGCGGGGGCCCGAGCTCCTACAATGAGCAGTTCTTC. It codes for CASSLRTSGGPSSYNEQFF.